This is a list of T cell receptor beta chains from one sample in a study of Ad26.COV2.S vaccination and SARS-CoV-2 variants. Libraries were prepared by immunoSEQ multiplex PCR; TCRdb keeps only in-frame clonotypes and omits some of them. The data show over 400,000 clones, roughly 87% seen once. This sample comprised peripheral blood, obtained in a trial of Ad26.COV2.S vaccine versus placebo. These receptors were taken from a person aged 18-65 years who received the Ad26.COV2.S COVID-19 vaccine or a placebo. Each CDR3 is given with its conserved first and last residue. A D gene is named only where the DNA matches it firmly. Size is stated for part of the rows, as once, few or many counts, or as a class when the clone is expanded.

NA	TRBV13	TRBJ2-7	TRBD1	TGTGCCAGCAGCTCCTATCGACAGGGGTTGGCCGAGCAGTACTTC	CASSSYRQGLAEQYF
once	TRBV7-2	TRBJ1-6	TRBD1	TGTGCCAGCAGCCTTCAGGGGGCTCAAAATTCACCCCTCCACTTT	CASSLQGAQNSPLHF
NA	TRBV10-3	TRBJ2-3	TRBD2	TGTGCCATCAGTGGCCTGGCTAGCGGAAGAGATACGCAGTATTTT	CAISGLASGRDTQYF
NA	TRBV4-1	TRBJ1-2	NA	TGCGCCAGCAGCCCCAGTTGGAGGGAACAAGACTATGGCTACACCTTC	CASSPSWREQDYGYTF
NA	TRBV20-1	TRBJ2-3	NA	TGCAGTGCCCCGCCGGGGGATACGCAGTATTTT	CSAPPGDTQYF
NA	TRBV25-1	TRBJ2-1	NA	TGTGCCAGCAGTGAAACCTACAATGAGCAGTTCTTC	CASSETYNEQFF
NA	TRBV14	TRBJ1-6	NA	TGTGCCAGCAGCCCGGGCCCTACGAAAGGATCACCCCTCCACTTT	CASSPGPTKGSPLHF
NA	TRBV7-9	TRBJ2-3	NA	TGTGCCAGCAGCGAACCCAGCTGGGGTCCTAGCACAGATACGCAGTATTTT	CASSEPSWGPSTDTQYF
NA	TRBV6-2/TRBV6-3	TRBJ1-6	NA	TGTGCCAGCAGCCCCGAGCGAAGAAATTCACCCCTCCACTTT	CASSPERRNSPLHF
NA	TRBV19	TRBJ1-1	NA	TGTGCCAGTAGTATCAGGGCACTGAACACTGAAGCTTTCTTT	CASSIRALNTEAFF
NA	TRBV10-3	TRBJ2-3	TRBD2	TGTGCCATGGCAGCGGGGGGGTACACAGATACGCAGTATTTT	CAMAAGGYTDTQYF
NA	TRBV9	TRBJ1-5	NA	TGTGCCAGCAGCCCTTTCTCACTTCGACAGGAGAGCAATCAGCCCCAGCATTTT	CASSPFSLRQESNQPQHF
NA	TRBV3-1/TRBV3-2	TRBJ2-4	TRBD2	TGTGCCAGCAGCCAAGATTTTAGGACTAGCGGGGGGGCCGTCCCTCAGTACTTC	CASSQDFRTSGGAVPQYF
NA	TRBV18	TRBJ1-5	NA	TGTGCCAGCTCACCGGGGTGGCAGGCTAATCAGCCCCAGCATTTT	CASSPGWQANQPQHF
NA	TRBV18	TRBJ1-3	TRBD1	TGTGCCAGCTCACCACGACAGGGGGCGTCTGGAAACACCATATATTTT	CASSPRQGASGNTIYF
NA	TRBV2	TRBJ2-1	NA	TGTGCCAGCAGCCCCGCCGGGGTCAATGAGCAGTTCTTC	CASSPAGVNEQFF
once	TRBV6-5	TRBJ1-1	NA	TGTGCCACCACATCAGGAGGTGACACTGAAGCTTTCTTT	CATTSGGDTEAFF
NA	TRBV6-5	TRBJ1-1	NA	TGTGCCAGCAGTTCCTCCTGGTGGACTGAAGCTTTCTTT	CASSSSWWTEAFF
NA	TRBV6-6	TRBJ1-2	NA	TGTGCCGGAGGGGTTGGTGGCTACACCTTC	CAGGVGGYTF
NA	TRBV10-3	TRBJ2-4	NA	TGTGCCATCAGTGATAAGGGGTCGGCCAAAAACATTCAGTACTTC	CAISDKGSAKNIQYF
NA	TRBV7-3	TRBJ2-2	NA	TGTGCCAGCAGCACCCCGAACACCGGGGAGCTGTTTTTT	CASSTPNTGELFF